These T cell receptor beta chains were read from a single sample in a study of human T cells and chemical hapten exposure. TCRdb re-called the RACE reads with MiXCR, one entry per CDR3 protein. Of approximately 81,000 distinct CDR3 sequences listed, over 7% are singletons. The sample comprised whole blood. The receptors come from a male donor in good health. Some clones in this sample may be carry-over from other donors' samples. Each CDR3 is given without its conserved first and last residue. Fields, in order: J gene, V gene, CDR3 protein.

>TRBJ1-1|TRBV12-3/TRBV12-4
ASSGKWGNTEAF
>TRBJ2-7|TRBV11-2
ASSSTEPLDLGEQY
>TRBJ2-6|TRBV7-2
ASSLDGASGANVLT
>TRBJ1-5|TRBV6-6
ASSADGVRDQPQH
>TRBJ2-7|TRBV5-1
ASSLADSSYEQY
>TRBJ2-5|TRBV12-5
ASGLVPTGEQETQY
>TRBJ1-1|TRBV14
ASSQGQVNTEAF
>TRBJ2-7|TRBV6-5
ASSVGTGKDEQY
>TRBJ2-1|TRBV15
ATIDRGRYNEQF
>TRBJ2-7|TRBV4-2
ASSRRAGTGGVRSDEQY
>TRBJ2-1|TRBV4-2
ASSQDPTTGANYNEQF
>TRBJ2-3|TRBV20-1
SVKGLAGEVTQY
>TRBJ1-1|TRBV27
ASRLGVHTEAF
>TRBJ1-1|TRBV7-8
ASSLNDFATEAF
>TRBJ1-1|TRBV18
ASSRSGGDTEAF
>TRBJ2-4|TRBV7-9
DSSPQADPRAKNIQY
>TRBJ2-3|TRBV7-8
ASSLGGAVNTDTQY
>TRBJ2-3|TRBV6-2/TRBV6-3
ASSYSGRPSHPDTQY
>TRBJ2-5|TRBV20-1
SARETGAQETQY
>TRBJ2-5|TRBV7-9
ASSPTWDGETQY
>TRBJ2-5|TRBV2
ASSPDGNQETQY
>TRBJ1-2|TRBV3-1
ASSQDWAGGENGYS
>TRBJ1-1|TRBV15
ATSRRDDRSTEAF
>TRBJ1-3|TRBV11-2
ASSLGARGAGNTIY
>TRBJ1-5|TRBV6-2/TRBV6-3
ASSYDINNQPQH
>TRBJ2-1|TRBV6-5
ASSYGPLAGSYNEQF
>TRBJ2-3|TRBV20-1
SAPRVGVIHTDTQY
>TRBJ1-5|TRBV20-1
SARDHSMTGNQPQH
>TRBJ1-5|TRBV5-6
ASSSHGTLQH
>TRBJ2-6|TRBV29-1
SVGPDSGANVLT
>TRBJ2-3|TRBV7-2
ASSLAFAVRTQDTQY
>TRBJ2-1|TRBV7-9
ASSLEGEGHRSYNEQF
>TRBJ1-1|TRBV27
ASSLPGMNTEAF